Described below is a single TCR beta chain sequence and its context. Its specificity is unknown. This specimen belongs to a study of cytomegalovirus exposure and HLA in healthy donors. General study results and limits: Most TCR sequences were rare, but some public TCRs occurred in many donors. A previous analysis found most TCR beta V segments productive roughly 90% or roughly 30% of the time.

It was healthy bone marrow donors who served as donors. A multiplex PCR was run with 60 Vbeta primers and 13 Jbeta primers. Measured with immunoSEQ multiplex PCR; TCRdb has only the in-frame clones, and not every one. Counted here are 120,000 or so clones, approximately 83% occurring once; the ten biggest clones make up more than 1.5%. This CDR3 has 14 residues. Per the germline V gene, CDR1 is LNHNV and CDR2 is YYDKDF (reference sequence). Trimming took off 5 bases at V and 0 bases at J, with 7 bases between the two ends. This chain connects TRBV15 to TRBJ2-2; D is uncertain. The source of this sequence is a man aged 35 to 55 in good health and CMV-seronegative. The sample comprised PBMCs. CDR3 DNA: TGTGCCACCAGCCCACGGTCGAACACCGGGGAGCTGTTTTTT. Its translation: CATSPRSNTGELFF.